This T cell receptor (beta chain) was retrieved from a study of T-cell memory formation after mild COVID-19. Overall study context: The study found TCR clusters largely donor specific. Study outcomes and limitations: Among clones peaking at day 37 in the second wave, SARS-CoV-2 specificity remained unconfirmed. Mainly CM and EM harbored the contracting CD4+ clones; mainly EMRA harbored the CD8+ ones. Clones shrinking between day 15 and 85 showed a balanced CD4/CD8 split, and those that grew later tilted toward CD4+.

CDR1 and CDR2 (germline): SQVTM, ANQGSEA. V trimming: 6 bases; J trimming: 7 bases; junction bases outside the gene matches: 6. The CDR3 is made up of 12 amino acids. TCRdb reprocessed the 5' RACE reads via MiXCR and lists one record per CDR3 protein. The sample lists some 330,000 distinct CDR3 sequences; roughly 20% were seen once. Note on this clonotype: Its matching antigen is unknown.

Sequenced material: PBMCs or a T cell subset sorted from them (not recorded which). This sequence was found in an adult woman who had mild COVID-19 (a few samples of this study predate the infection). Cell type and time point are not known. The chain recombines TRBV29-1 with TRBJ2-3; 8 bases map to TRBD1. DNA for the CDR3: TGCAGCGTCCGAACAGGGGGACATACGCAGTATTTT. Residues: CSVRTGGHTQYF.